The text below deals with one T cell receptor beta chain. This specimen comes from a study of blood T cell repertoires in COVID-19. Study summary: Sources were T cells, B-cell-depleted T cells, or PBMCs; the material itself was cDNA or gDNA.

Repertoires were generated with immunoSEQ multiplex PCR, while TCRdb's copy carries only in-frame clones and drops some. This table has hundreds of thousands of clones, just under 90% appearing once. The CDR3 is made up of 16 amino acids. Trimming removed 2 bases at V and 1 base at J, with 12 bases between. CDR1 and CDR2 from the germline V gene are SGHDN and FVKESK. V is TRBV14 and J is TRBJ1-5; D gene unclear. Sequenced input: peripheral blood. The sequence was obtained from a woman aged 18-30 years with acute or convalescent COVID-19. In DNA, the CDR3 is TGTGCCAGCAGCCAAATTGGCGGGGAGAGCAATCAGCCCCAGCATTTT. Translation gives CASSQIGGESNQPQHF.